Given below is one T cell receptor (beta chain) in context. No cognate antigen has been identified for it. Nothing much larger sits one base from this clone, and base qualities are not available. This record comes from a study of blood T cell repertoires in COVID-19 (dated by TCRdb to between 2020 and 2021). General notes on the study: Samples from collaborators originated in the United States, Italy and Spain and spanned both the acute and convalescent phases of COVID-19. The material from the prospective study consisted of cDNA or gDNA derived from T cells, B-cell-depleted T cells, or PBMCs. The dataset comprised deeply sampled blood TCRbeta repertoires from subjects exposed to, actively infected with, or recovered from COVID-19. The repertoires were released in a freely available public database meant as a resource for research on the immune response to SARS-CoV-2. Samples came from the ongoing ImmuneRACE study (first 160 participants) plus 1,254 subjects from 6 global collaborators. A de-identified subject ID, COVID-19 status, age in years and sex were almost always included in the sample metadata. Where HLA class I and class II types were available, the types were taken from metadata supplied by the sample provider, not from assay-based typing.

General conclusions and limits of the study: How much clinical and demographic metadata was included differed by source and by participant, and the metadata was provided uncurated.

The immunoSEQ Assay, a bias-controlled multiplex PCR, was used to amplify TCRbeta CDR3 regions from genomic DNA. The paper's processing steps were these. The number of nucleated cells in each sample was estimated by amplification of reference gene primers within the assay. Sequence reads were collapsed and filtered to measure the absolute abundance of every unique TCRbeta CDR3 rearrangement. For each sample, productive Simpson clonality was calculated as the square root of Simpson's diversity index over productive rearrangements. TCRdb obtained this table from immuneACCESS and retained in-frame rearrangements with V and J assigned. These tables miss some clones; where compared with another copy, unresolved V genes account for less than half of the shortfall, and the remainder is unexplained. V, J and clone size were drawn from that table, and D and trimming were deduced from the DNA. The sample table contains fewer than 300,000 clones; only one count was recorded for 70% to 85% of them. The top ten hold around 1% of the sample.

At one collaborating source in Seattle, patients were enrolled during active infection and were followed longitudinally through the course of disease. Each collaborating institution followed its own protocols to collect whole blood in K2EDTA tubes. For TCRbeta analysis, collaborators shipped samples in one of three forms: frozen whole blood, isolated PBMCs, or DNA extracted from either of those sample types. The specimen was peripheral blood. The TCR sequence derives from a human donor with COVID-19, enrolled during active disease. The donor label of this sample is uncertain.

The CDR3 protein: CASGLQWGSPLHF. In nucleotides, the sequence is TGTGCCAGCGGACTACAGTGGGGATCACCCCTCCACTTT. In this chain, TRBV27 is recombined with TRBJ1-6; the D gene lacks a confident call. V is reduced by 8 bases and J by 10 bases, leaving a spacing of 15 bases between them. As encoded in the germline V gene (reference sequence), CDR1 is MNHEY while CDR2 is SMNVEV. Reading from cysteine to phenylalanine, the CDR3 counts 13 amino acids. CDR3 DNA is the only sequence kept; it has 39 bases, read in frame from the first base.